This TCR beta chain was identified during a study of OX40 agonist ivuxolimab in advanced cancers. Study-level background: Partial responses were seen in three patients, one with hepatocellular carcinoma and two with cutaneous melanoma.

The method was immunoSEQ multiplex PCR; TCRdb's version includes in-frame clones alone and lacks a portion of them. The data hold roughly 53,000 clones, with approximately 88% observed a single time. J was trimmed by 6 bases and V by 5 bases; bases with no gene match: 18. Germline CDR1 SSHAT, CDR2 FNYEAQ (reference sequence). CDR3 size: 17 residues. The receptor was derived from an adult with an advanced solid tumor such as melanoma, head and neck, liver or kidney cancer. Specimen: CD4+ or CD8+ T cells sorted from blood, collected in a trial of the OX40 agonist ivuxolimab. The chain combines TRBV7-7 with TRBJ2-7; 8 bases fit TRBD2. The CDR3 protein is CASSARPPGLDSSEQYF. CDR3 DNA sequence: TGTGCCAGCAGCGCCCGCCCCCCGGGACTAGATTCTTCCGAGCAGTACTTC. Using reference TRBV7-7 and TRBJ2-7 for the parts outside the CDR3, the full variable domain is GAGVSQSPRYKVTKRGQDVTLRCDPISSHATLYWYQQALGQGPEFLTYFNYEAQPDKSGLPSDRFSAERPEGSISTLTIQRTEQRDSAMYRCASSARPPGLDSSEQYFGPGTRLTVT.